The TCR beta chain under discussion was sequenced for a study of T and B cells in COVID-19 patients. This clonotype appeared once. What it recognizes is unknown. BIOMED2 TRB-A/B primer pools were used in multiplex TRB PCR. TCRdb re-derived calls from the multiplex PCR reads in MiXCR, one entry per CDR3 protein. The sample shows more than 13,000 distinct CDR3 sequences, around 30% of them seen only once. From blood, 250-500 ng of genomic DNA served as TRB template. Study-wide findings and caveats: Highly clonal in active COVID-19, TRB repertoires exceeded healthy-donor diversity and richness at recovery. Sorted SARS-CoV-2-responsive or tetramer+ T cells and CD4+, regulatory and CD8+ subsets were not yet sequenced.

Germline V lookup: CDR1 SGHVT, CDR2 SQSDAQ. Trimming removed 5 bases from V and 1 base from J, with 9 bases in between. The CDR3 runs to 13 residues. The chain joins TRBV7-4 to TRBJ2-7; D is unresolved. The specimen was blood. This clonotype was sampled from a human donor who had recovered from COVID-19. This CDR3 reads CASSVLWSYEQYF. For the CDR3, the DNA is TGTGCCAGCAGCGTCCTTTGGTCCTACGAGCAGTACTTC. Drawing the rest from reference TRBV7-4 and TRBJ2-7, the complete variable domain is GAGVSQSPRYKVAKRGRDVALRCDSISGHVTLYWYRQTLGQGSEVLTYSQSDAQRDKSGRPSGRFSAERPERSVSTLKIQRTEQGDSAVYLCASSVLWSYEQYFGPGTRLTVT.